These T cell receptor beta chains were read from a single sample in a study of cytomegalovirus exposure and HLA in healthy donors. The protocol was immunoSEQ multiplex PCR, while the TCRdb copy is restricted to in-frame clones and leaves out a portion. The sample has over 150,000 clones; 65% to 80% are singletons. Sequencing input: PBMCs. Receptor source: a woman aged 40 to 55 in good health and CMV-seropositive. Both conserved end residues are part of each CDR3. The order of the fields is J gene, CDR3 length, V gene, CDR3 protein.

>TRBJ1-2|14|TRBV6-5
CASSTIGTNYGYTF
>TRBJ1-3|14|TRBV6-5
CASSSGQGGNTIYF
>TRBJ2-1|15|TRBV9
CASSRDSSSYNEQFF
>TRBJ2-5|13|TRBV30
CAWRPGQGRTQYF
>TRBJ2-7|12|TRBV6-5
CASSYLAGEQYF
>TRBJ2-7|15|TRBV6-6
CASSTGTGGPYEQYF
>TRBJ2-7|16|TRBV11-2
CASSDLGGAASYEQYF
>TRBJ2-7|13|TRBV30
CAWRTSGFYEQYF
>TRBJ2-7|14|TRBV12-5
CASGLTVSSYEQYF
>TRBJ2-1|15|TRBV15
CATSRGPSGTHEQFF
>TRBJ2-7|15|TRBV30
CAWSTKQGAPYEQYF
>TRBJ2-7|16|TRBV7-2
CASSLYAGRTTYEQYF
>TRBJ2-7|13|TRBV28
CASSLGGVLEQYF
>TRBJ2-3|14|TRBV10-3
CAISVAGGTDTQYF
>TRBJ2-1|16|TRBV7-2
CASSPSSSGSYNEQFF
>TRBJ1-1|14|TRBV27
CASLGATGDTEAFF
>TRBJ1-3|14|TRBV10-2
CASSEWSSGNTIYF
>TRBJ2-3|12|TRBV5-1
CASSDGQRTQYF
>TRBJ2-2|17|TRBV4-1
CASSQAYLAGNTGELFF
>TRBJ2-7|12|TRBV7-2
CASSLAGWEQYF
>TRBJ2-7|16|TRBV5-3
CARSPRSQGHQCEQYF
>TRBJ2-5|14|TRBV2
CASSLTLAPGAQYF
>TRBJ1-5|13|TRBV7-2
CASSPGMDQPQHF
>TRBJ2-3|14|TRBV4-2
CASSQGTSTDTQYF
>TRBJ1-1|12|TRBV29-1
CSVHRGNTEAFF
>TRBJ1-3|14|TRBV15
CATVSGLSGNTIYF
>NA|13|TRBV30
CAWSGYTSGTQYF
>TRBJ1-4|16|TRBV4-1
CASSQELAGLREKLFF
>NA|13|TRBV6-4
CASGTSGGYEQYF